This T cell receptor (beta chain) was retrieved from a study of T cell responses to AZD1222 COVID-19 vaccine. Study results and limitations: Baseline seropositives among AZD1222 recipients totaled only 5 to 7. Unmutated variant regions reportedly attract nearly half of all spike-specific TCRs. White British ancestry dominated among donors, who included more females, and clonal diversity was possibly underestimated. The study found Spike-specific TCR breadth and depth rose after two AZD1222 doses.

V dropped 5 bases and J dropped 5 bases, with 15 bases sitting between them. Germline CDR1 and CDR2: SEHNR and FQNEAQ (reference sequence). The length of the CDR3 is 14 residues. About this clone itself: Antigen unknown.

Clones were sequenced by immunoSEQ multiplex PCR, and TCRdb holds only the in-frame ones, with some missing. The sample lists 90,000 to 130,000 clones, around 89% seen once, with roughly 1.5% in the top ten. This sample comprised peripheral blood, obtained on day 0 of AZD1222 vaccination. This clonotype was sampled from an adult in good health. The genes are TRBV7-9 and TRBJ1-1, with a tentative D call TRBD1 (5 bases). The CDR3 nucleotides are TGTGCCAGCAGCGGGGAGGGGCTAGGGACTGAAGCTTTCTTT. Its translation is CASSGEGLGTEAFF.